This T cell receptor (beta chain) is from a study of T cells after yellow fever vaccination. Looking at the study overall: SMART-Seq v4 Ultra Low Input handled preparation of low-cell-number fractions. General study points: Highly abundant clonotypes carried over from the bulk population could end up in FACS-sorted repertoires as contaminants. In post-booster samples, most primary-vaccination clones reappeared (approximately 96% CD4, 70% to 90% CD8).

The 5'RACE template-switching step produced TCR cDNA and added a universal primer site and UMIs. TCRdb fed the 5' RACE reads into MiXCR, producing one record per CDR3 protein. The table records 500,000 to 700,000 distinct CDR3 sequences, about 19% of them present only once. A word on this clonotype: Antigen: not known.

The sequence was collected from a man between 25 and 39 years old who received the YFV17D yellow fever vaccine. Material: PBMCs, obtained 15 days after the yellow fever booster vaccination.

Here the CDR3 DNA reads TGCGCCAGCAGCCCTACAGGGACCCAAGAGACCCAGTACTTC. It codes for CASSPTGTQETQYF. The rearrangement joins TRBV5-1 to TRBJ2-5, with D perhaps matching TRBD1 (6 bases). V was trimmed by 4 bases and J by 1 base, leaving 11 bases between them. CDR1 and CDR2 from the germline V gene are SGHRS and YFSETQ. The CDR3 extends over 14 amino acids.